This T cell receptor (beta chain) was recovered during a study of liver allograft versus peripheral blood T cells. The overall study: The authors compared T cell receptor repertoires in transplanted livers with those in the peripheral blood of recipients.

Many counts were recorded for this clonotype. Its specificity is unknown. The CDR3 contains 14 residues. With 5 bases removed from V and 4 bases from J, the gap between germline ends came to 12 bases. TCRdb ran MiXCR on the reads and lists one entry per CDR3 protein. The sample carries some 3,800 distinct CDR3 sequences, 14% recorded once. Study results and caveats: Repertoires found inside liver allografts reportedly differed from T cell receptor repertoires in peripheral blood.

The gene calls are TRBV12-3 or TRBV12-4 and TRBJ2-1; possible D gene TRBD2, 5 bases. The TCR was taken from a human patient who had a liver transplant. The graft donor may have contributed some T cells. CDR3 in amino acids: CASSPLRVYNEQFF. For the CDR3, the DNA is TGTGCCAGCAGTCCCTTGCGGGTATACAATGAGCAGTTCTTC.